The 16 T cell receptor beta chains presented below share a single source sample, sequenced in a study of blood T cell repertoires in COVID-19. Some clones are missing from TCRdb's copy, which holds only in-frame ones; the method was immunoSEQ multiplex PCR. The table lists 140,000 to 150,000 clones, roughly three quarters of them singletons, with roughly 8.7% in the top ten. The sequenced material came from peripheral blood. All receptors derive from a man aged 45-60 years with active or convalescent COVID-19.

This clone was counted between two and nine times. The genes are TRBV7-3 and TRBJ2-1, with TRBD2 identical over 10 bases. Germline CDR1 reads SGHTA; CDR2 reads FQGTGA. CDR3 size: 15 residues. V shed 5 bases and J 8 bases; nucleotides not matched to a gene: 9. CDR3 protein: CASSPSGRANDEQFF. The CDR3 DNA sequence: TGTGCCAGCAGCCCAAGCGGGAGGGCGAACGATGAGCAGTTCTTC.

This clone appeared once. The chain joins TRBV19 to TRBJ1-2; 7 nucleotides align to TRBD1. Trimming took 4 bases from V and 8 from J; bases not matched to a gene: 10. The CDR3 sequence is 14 residues long. CDR1 and CDR2 from the germline V gene are LNHDA and SQIVND (reference sequence). The CDR3 sequence: CASSNYGGQSGYTF. The CDR3 DNA reads as TGTGCCAGTAGTAACTATGGGGGACAGTCGGGCTACACCTTC.

The chain recombines TRBV28 with TRBJ1-3, with D possibly matching TRBD1 (5 bases). Germline V gene data show CDR1 as MDHEN and CDR2 as SYDVKM. This CDR3 has 16 amino acids. The V gene lost 3 bases and the J gene lost 4 bases, with 16 bases spanning the gap. Here the CDR3 reads CASSLQAGGRGNTIYF. The CDR3 DNA follows: TGTGCCAGCAGTTTGCAGGCGGGGGGGAGAGGAAACACCATATATTTT.

The genes are TRBV18 and TRBJ2-5; 7 bases fit TRBD2. CDR1 KGHSH and CDR2 LQKENI come from the germline V gene. The trim removed 4 bases at V and 4 bases at J, leaving 3 bases unmatched. CDR3 size: 13 residues. CDR3 DNA sequence: TGTGCCAGCTCACAACCGGGGGGAGAGACCCAGTACTTC. It encodes CASSQPGGETQYF.

DNA for the CDR3: TGTGCCATCAGTGAGTCAGGGGGTCTCTCTGGAAACACCATATATTTT. It is translated as CAISESGGLSGNTIYF. This chain uses TRBV10-3 with TRBJ1-3, with D perhaps matching TRBD1 (6 bases). Germline CDR1 is ENHRY and CDR2 is SYGVKD. This CDR3 has 16 amino acids. Deletions cut 0 bases from V and 0 bases from J, with 9 bases between.

The CDR3 DNA follows: TGTGCCAGCAGTTTAAAAATGTCGGGATACGAGCAGTACTTC. It specifies CASSLKMSGYEQYF. The chain has TRBV27 and TRBJ2-7; a possible D gene is TRBD2 (5 bases). The CDR3 totals 14 residues. Trimming cost V 2 bases and J 4 bases, with 12 bases left between them. Germline V lookup: CDR1 MNHEY, CDR2 SMNVEV (reference sequence).

The J gene is TRBJ1-1, the V gene TRBV20-1; tentatively, D is TRBD1 (6 bases). The CDR3 consists of 13 residues. Germline CDR1 DFQATT, CDR2 SNEGSKA (reference sequence). Trimming shortened V by 3 bases and J by 5 bases, and 13 bases separated the two germline ends. The DNA of the CDR3 is TGCAGTGCTAGTTTTACAGGGTGGACTGAAGCTTTCTTT. This codes for CSASFTGWTEAFF.

The gene calls are TRBV19 and TRBJ2-7, with 7 bases matching TRBD1. This CDR3 is 15 amino acids long. Germline CDR1 and CDR2: LNHDA and SQIVND (reference sequence). After removal of 6 bases from V and 0 bases from J, the junction contained 8 bases not matched to a gene. The CDR3 DNA reads TGTGCCAGTAGGACCCGGACAGGAAGCTCCTACGAGCAGTACTTC. This gives the protein CASRTRTGSSYEQYF.

The chain has TRBV11-2 and TRBJ1-3; D call uncertain. V was shortened by 7 bases and J by 5 bases, with 18 bases between the two germline ends. Germline values: CDR1 SGHAT, CDR2 FQNNGV. The CDR3 sequence is 15 residues long. CDR3: CASTLGRYGRNTIYF. Written as DNA, the CDR3 is TGTGCCAGCACCCTGGGGAGATATGGGAGAAACACCATATATTTT.

This chain links TRBV5-1 with TRBJ2-7; tentative D call: TRBD2 (6 bases). Trimming removed 2 bases from V and 2 bases from J, with 14 bases in between. The CDR3 length is 15 residues. Germline V lookup: CDR1 SGHRS, CDR2 YFSETQ. In DNA form, the CDR3 reads TGCGCCAGCAGCTTCGGGACTCTGAATCCCTACGAGCAGTACTTC. Its translation: CASSFGTLNPYEQYF.

This clone turned up a few times. The rearrangement links TRBV24-1 to TRBJ2-3; 9 nucleotides align to TRBD1. The CDR3 totals 16 residues. V was pared by 0 bases and J by 6 bases, with 6 bases of the junction left unmatched. Germline V CDR1 and CDR2: KGHDR, SFDVKD. CDR3 DNA sequence: TGTGCCACCAGTGATTTGGGAGGCGGGACAGGGGATACGCAGTATTTT. Translated: CATSDLGGGTGDTQYF.

V and J are TRBV28 and TRBJ1-1; D is unresolved. Germline V CDR1 and CDR2: MDHEN, SYDVKM. The CDR3 spans 13 residues. The ends were cut back, 5 bases at V and 5 bases at J, with 12 bases in the middle. Written as DNA, the CDR3 is TGTGCCAGCAGTCCAGGAGGGTGGACTGAAGCTTTCTTT. Its protein is CASSPGGWTEAFF.

The chain couples TRBV6-5 to TRBJ2-1; tentative D call: TRBD1 (5 bases). The CDR3 is made up of 13 amino acids. Germline CDR1 and CDR2: MNHEY and SVGAGI. Deletions cut 2 bases from V and 10 bases from J, with 12 bases between. CDR3 nucleotides: TGTGCCAGCAGTTACAAGAGGAACAGGGAGCAGTTCTTC. The encoded protein is CASSYKRNREQFF.

The V and J genes are TRBV19 and TRBJ2-2, with 8 bases aligning to TRBD1. The CDR3 is 14 amino acids. Looked up from germline, CDR1 is LNHDA and CDR2 is SQIVND (reference sequence). J gave up 8 bases and V 3 bases, and 5 bases lay outside the gene matches. CDR3 residues: CASSIGQGRGELFF. CDR3 DNA sequence: TGTGCCAGTAGTATTGGACAGGGCCGGGGGGAGCTGTTTTTT.

This clone was picked up one time. This rearrangement joins TRBV9 to TRBJ2-7, with a possible D match to TRBD2 (6 bases). Germline CDR1 SGDLS, CDR2 YYNGEE. The CDR3 has 15 residues. V was trimmed by 0 bases and J by 2 bases, leaving 12 bases between them. For the CDR3, the DNA is TGTGCCAGCAGCGTAGAGGCTAGCGTGCCCTACGAGCAGTACTTC. It specifies CASSVEASVPYEQYF.

The chain joins TRBV9 to TRBJ1-3; D is unclear. V lost 0 bases to trimming and J lost 1 base, with 11 bases between them. The CDR3 contains 16 residues. Germline V gene data show CDR1 as SGDLS and CDR2 as YYNGEE. The DNA of the CDR3 is TGTGCCAGCAGCGTAGAAGGCAGGTCTTCTGGAAACACCATATATTTT. Translation gives CASSVEGRSSGNTIYF.